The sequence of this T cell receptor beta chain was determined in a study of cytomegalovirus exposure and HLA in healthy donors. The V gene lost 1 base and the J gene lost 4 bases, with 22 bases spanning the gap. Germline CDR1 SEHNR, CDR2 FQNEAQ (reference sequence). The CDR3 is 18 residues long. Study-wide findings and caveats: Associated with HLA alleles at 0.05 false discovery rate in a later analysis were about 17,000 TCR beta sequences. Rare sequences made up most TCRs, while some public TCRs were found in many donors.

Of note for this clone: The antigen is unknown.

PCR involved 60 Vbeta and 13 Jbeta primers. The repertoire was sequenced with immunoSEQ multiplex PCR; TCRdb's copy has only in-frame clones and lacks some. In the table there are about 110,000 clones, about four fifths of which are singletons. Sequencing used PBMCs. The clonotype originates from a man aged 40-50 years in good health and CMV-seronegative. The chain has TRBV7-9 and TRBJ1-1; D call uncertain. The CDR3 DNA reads TGTGCCAGCAGCTTAGGTAAGAGGACGGGGAGAGCGAGCACTGAAGCTTTCTTT. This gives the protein CASSLGKRTGRASTEAFF.